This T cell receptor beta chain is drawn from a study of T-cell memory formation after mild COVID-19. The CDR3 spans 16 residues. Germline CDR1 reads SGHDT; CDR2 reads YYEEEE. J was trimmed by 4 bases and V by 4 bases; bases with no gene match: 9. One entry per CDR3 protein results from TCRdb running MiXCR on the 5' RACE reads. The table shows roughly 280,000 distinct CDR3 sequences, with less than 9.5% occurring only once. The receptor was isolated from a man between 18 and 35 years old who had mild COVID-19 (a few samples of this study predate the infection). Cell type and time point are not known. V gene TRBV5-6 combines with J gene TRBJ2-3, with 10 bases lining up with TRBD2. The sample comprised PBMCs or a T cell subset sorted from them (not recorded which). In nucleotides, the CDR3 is TGTGCCAGCAGCCCACCCAGCGGGGGGGCCCCAGATACGCAGTATTTT. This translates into CASSPPSGGAPDTQYF.